Following are 12 T cell receptor beta chains from one sample sequenced in a study of blood T cell repertoires in COVID-19. Assay: immunoSEQ multiplex PCR; the TCRdb copy retains only in-frame clones and omits some. In the table there are approximately 130,000 clones, about four fifths of which are singletons. The sample comprised peripheral blood. The receptors were sampled from a human donor in a cohort sampled during active COVID-19.

This clone was seen a single time. The V and J genes are TRBV5-1 and TRBJ2-5; 9 bases are a match to TRBD2. Trimming at V came to 0 bases and at J to 3 bases, leaving 3 bases not matched to a gene. The CDR3 consists of 15 residues. The germline gives CDR1 SGHRS, CDR2 YFSETQ. CDR3 DNA: TGCGCCAGCAGCTTGGCTCGCGGGGGGGAAGAGACCCAGTACTTC. Translating gives CASSLARGGEETQYF.

V is TRBV30 and J is TRBJ2-7; D not certain. Trimming stripped 4 bases from V and 4 bases from J, with 14 bases between. In germline, CDR1 is GTSNPN, CDR2 SVGIG (reference sequence). This CDR3 spans 13 amino acids. The CDR3 loop reads CAWKGRRLYEQYF. The CDR3 DNA reads as TGTGCCTGGAAAGGTCGGCGGCTATACGAGCAGTACTTC.

The chain recombines TRBV6-1 with TRBJ1-2; 10 nucleotides agree with TRBD1. J lost 4 bases, V lost 3 bases, and 5 bases had no gene match. CDR1 MNHNS and CDR2 SASEGT come from the germline V gene. The CDR3 is made up of 15 amino acids. CDR3: CASSELGQGVYGYTF. Here the CDR3 DNA reads TGTGCCAGCAGTGAGCTAGGACAGGGGGTCTATGGCTACACCTTC.

The gene calls are TRBV7-2 and TRBJ1-2; D remains unclear. The CDR3 consists of 14 residues. V lost 5 bases and J lost 1, with 11 bases in between. Germline assignment: CDR1 SGHTA and CDR2 FQGNSA. The CDR3 loop is CASSHGGVNYGYTF. DNA for the CDR3: TGTGCCAGCAGCCACGGCGGGGTTAACTATGGCTACACCTTC.

The V gene is TRBV5-1, the J gene TRBJ2-5; a weak D match, TRBD2 (6 bases). Trimming removed 3 bases from V and 2 bases from J, with 11 bases in between. The CDR3 has 14 amino acids. Germline V lookup: CDR1 SGHRS, CDR2 YFSETQ. In DNA, the CDR3 is TGCGCCAGCAGCTCGGAGGGACTGCAAGAGACCCAGTACTTC. This codes for CASSSEGLQETQYF. Looking up the rest from reference TRBV5-1 and TRBJ2-5 gives the full variable domain: KAGVTQTPRYLIKTRGQQVTLSCSPISGHRSVSWYQQTPGQGLQFLFEYFSETQRNKGNFPGRFSGRQFSNSRSEMNVSTLELGDSALYLCASSSEGLQETQYFGPGTRLLVL.

This clone has only one observation. The V and J genes are TRBV7-6 and TRBJ1-2; 7 positions agree with TRBD1. The CDR3 sequence is 13 residues long. In germline, CDR1 is SGHVS, CDR2 FNYEAQ. V shed 1 base, J shed 8 bases, and the junction held 4 bases outside the gene matches. The CDR3 protein is CASSLGQGLGYTF. CDR3 nucleotides: TGTGCCAGCAGCTTAGGACAGGGTCTGGGCTACACCTTC.

V gene TRBV7-6 combines with J gene TRBJ1-2, with D perhaps matching TRBD1 (5 bases). Germline assignment: CDR1 SGHVS and CDR2 FNYEAQ. V lost 4 bases and J lost 2, with 8 bases in between. CDR3 size: 13 residues. CDR3: CASSSRGNYGYTF. The CDR3, as DNA: TGTGCCAGCAGCTCGCGGGGCAACTATGGCTACACCTTC.

V is TRBV7-8 and J is TRBJ1-6, with TRBD1 identical over 11 bases. The germline CDR1 and CDR2 sequences are SGHVS and FQNEAQ. V shed 4 bases, J shed 10 bases, and the junction held 9 bases outside the gene matches. CDR3 length: 16 amino acids. CDR3 in amino acids: CASSSVGDRGSSPLHF. In nucleotides, the CDR3 is TGTGCCAGCAGCTCAGTGGGGGACAGGGGGAGCTCACCCCTCCACTTT.

V usage is TRBV29-1 and J usage is TRBJ2-1, with 8 nucleotides matching TRBD1. The CDR3 consists of 15 residues. Looked up from germline, CDR1 is SQVTM and CDR2 is ANQGSEA. V gave up 5 bases and J gave up 5 bases; unmatched junction bases: 11. The CDR3 region is CSVRGQESDNNEQFF. The CDR3, as DNA: TGCAGCGTTCGGGGACAGGAATCGGACAACAATGAGCAGTTCTTC.

This clone showed up many times. The V and J genes are TRBV4-1 and TRBJ1-1; 7 bases fit TRBD1. Germline V gene data show CDR1 as MGHRA and CDR2 as YSYEKL. CDR3 length: 16 amino acids. J lost 3 bases, V lost 1 base, and 8 bases had no gene match. The CDR3 DNA follows: TGCGCCAGCAGCCAAGTCGGGACAGCTTTCGACACTGAAGCTTTCTTT. Translation: CASSQVGTAFDTEAFF.

V is TRBV12-5 and J is TRBJ1-5, with D maybe TRBD1 (5 bases). From germline, CDR1 is LGHNT and CDR2 FRNRAP. CDR3 length: 12 amino acids. The V gene lost 6 bases and the J gene lost 10 bases, with 13 bases spanning the gap. The chain's CDR3 is CASGNQRGPQHF. CDR3 nucleotide sequence: TGTGCTAGTGGAAATCAAAGGGGTCCCCAGCATTTT.

This chain joins TRBV27 and TRBJ2-7; TRBD2 matches at 9 bases. V was pared by 7 bases and J by 5 bases, with 3 bases of the junction left unmatched. CDR1 is MNHEY and CDR2 is SMNVEV in the germline V gene (reference sequence). The CDR3 extends over 12 amino acids. CDR3 DNA sequence: TGTGCCAGCACGAGCGGGGGGAACGAGCAGTACTTC. Translating gives CASTSGGNEQYF.